The entry below gives a single T cell receptor (beta chain) sequence along with its context. Its specificity is unknown. The authors distributed each subset's genomic DNA evenly over several immunoSEQ plates. In the original workflow: In the immunoSEQ data, sequences were junction-only and lacked quality scores, so filtering differed. Sequencing used immunoSEQ multiplex PCR; TCRdb keeps in-frame clones, though not all of them. V and J calls and clone size are copied from that table; D and trimming were computed from the DNA. The table lists about 2.1 million clones, approximately 92% of them singletons. Terminally differentiated effector memory CD45RA+ cells were excluded from the naive CD8 cells, which were CD45RO-negative and positively selected for CCR7. This CDR3 has 16 amino acids. Germline CDR1 SGHVS, CDR2 FQNEAQ. V lost 5 bases to trimming and J lost 6 bases, with 19 bases between them. The sample comes from a study of shared clonotypes between healthy human individuals.

Study-wide findings and caveats: Donor clonotype sharing was expected to depend on sequencing depth.

Sequencing was performed on naive CD8+ T cells from PBMCs. V gene TRBV7-8 combines with J gene TRBJ2-2; a possible D gene is TRBD1 (6 bases). This clonotype was sampled from a young man in good health. Some clones in this sample may be carry-over from other donors' samples. The CDR3 spells CASSAQQGWSAGELFF. DNA for the CDR3: TGTGCCAGCAGCGCCCAACAGGGCTGGTCGGCCGGGGAGCTGTTTTTT.